This T cell receptor (beta chain) comes out of a study of blood T cells in healthy people across ages. Next came a second PCR, run for about 7 to 12 cycles, which used a sample-barcoded 5' primer along with a J-beta primer mix. TCRdb re-analysed the 5' RACE reads in MiXCR, keeping a single row per CDR3 protein. Of more than 800,000 distinct CDR3 sequences in the sample, 25% to 35% were seen once. The CDR3 loop spans 15 amino acids. Of note for this clonotype: A much larger clone sits a single nucleotide away, making a read error possible.

V is TRBV12-3 or TRBV12-4 and J is TRBJ2-7; the D gene is possibly TRBD2 (7 bases). The tail of the sequence fits TRBJ2-5 better, so the J call may be wrong. This TCR came from an elderly woman in good health. What was sequenced was blood. The CDR3, as DNA: TGTGCCAGCAGTTTAGGGGGGGGGCGGGGAGAGACCCAGTACTTC. Protein: CASSLGGGRGETQYF.